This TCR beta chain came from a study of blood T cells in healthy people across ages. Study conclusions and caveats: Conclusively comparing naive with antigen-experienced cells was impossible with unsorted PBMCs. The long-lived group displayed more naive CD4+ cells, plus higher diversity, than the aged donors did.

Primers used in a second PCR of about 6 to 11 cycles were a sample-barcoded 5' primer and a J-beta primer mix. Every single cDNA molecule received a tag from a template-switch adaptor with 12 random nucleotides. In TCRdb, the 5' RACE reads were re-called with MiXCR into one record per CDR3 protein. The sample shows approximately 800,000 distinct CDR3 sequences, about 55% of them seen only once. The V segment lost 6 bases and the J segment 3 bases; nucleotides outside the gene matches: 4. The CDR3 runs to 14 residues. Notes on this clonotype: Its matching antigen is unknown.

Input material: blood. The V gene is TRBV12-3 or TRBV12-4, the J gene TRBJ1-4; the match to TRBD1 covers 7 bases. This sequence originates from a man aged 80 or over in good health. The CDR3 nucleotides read TGTGCCAGCAGAAGACAGGGTCCTAATGAAAAACTGTTTTTT. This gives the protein CASRRQGPNEKLFF.